This TCR beta chain stems from a study of T cell repertoires in cytomegalovirus infection. At the level of the study: It can be stated that public TCR beta signatures indicated CMV infection as well as a matching HLA type.

This clonotype was seen only a few times. Its target is unknown. TCRdb reprocessed the reads with MiXCR, giving one entry per CDR3 protein. The sample contains 340,000 or so distinct CDR3 sequences, around a quarter of which appear only once. Study-level results: Dominating the ex vivo response were TCR beta clonotypes that were CMV-specific and HLA-C-restricted.

J gave up 2 bases and V 1 base, and 4 bases lay outside the gene matches. The germline V gene has CDR1 MDHEN and CDR2 SYDVKM. The CDR3 runs 16 residues. This rearrangement joins TRBV28 to TRBJ2-2; 7 bases map to TRBD2. This receptor was identified in a human donor in good health (CMV status not recorded). Some clones in this sample may be carry-over from other donors' samples. Specimen: cultured PBMCs, collected from culture after CMV antigen stimulation. The DNA of the CDR3 is TGTGCCAGCAGTTTATTTGGGAGGGACAACACCGGGGAGCTGTTTTTT. Its protein product is CASSLFGRDNTGELFF.